The 9 T cell receptor beta chains below all came from one sample that was sequenced in a study of blood T cell repertoires in COVID-19. The assay was immunoSEQ multiplex PCR, and TCRdb's table has in-frame clones only and misses some. The data contain tens of thousands of clones, about 90% of them singletons. Sequenced input: peripheral blood. These receptors originate from a man over 45 with acute or convalescent COVID-19.

The V and J genes are TRBV28 and TRBJ2-5, with TRBD2 identical over 8 bases. The CDR3 consists of 15 residues. V was pared by 8 bases and J by 5 bases, with 13 bases of the junction left unmatched. CDR1 is MDHEN, CDR2 SYDVKM, per germline. The CDR3 DNA reads TGTGCCAGCGCCTCAGGCGGTAGCGGGACCGAGACCCAGTACTTC. As protein: CASASGGSGTETQYF. Full variable domain (remainder filled in from reference TRBV28 and TRBJ2-5): DVKVTQSSRYLVKRTGEKVFLECVQDMDHENMFWYRQDPGLGLRLIYFSYDVKMKEKGDIPEGYSVSREKKERFSLILESASTNQTSMYLCASASGGSGTETQYFGPGTRLLVL.

The table lists this clone with a count of one. The rearrangement links TRBV6-6 to TRBJ2-3; 9 bases align to TRBD2. The germline V gene has CDR1 MNHNY and CDR2 SVGAGI (reference sequence). There are 15 residues in the CDR3. V dropped 11 bases and J dropped 2; count of bases not matched to a gene: 11. The chain's CDR3 is CACIGVAGDTDTQYF. In DNA, the CDR3 is TGTGCCTGCATAGGCGTAGCGGGAGACACAGATACGCAGTATTTT.

This chain joins TRBV30 and TRBJ1-5, with D possibly being TRBD1 (6 bases). The CDR3 covers 17 residues. Trimming took 2 bases from V and 4 from J, leaving 21 bases between them. Germline loops: CDR1 GTSNPN, CDR2 SVGIG (reference sequence). The chain's CDR3 is CAWSRGNTVVGNQPQHF. DNA of the CDR3: TGTGCCTGGAGTAGGGGGAACACGGTGGTTGGAAATCAGCCCCAGCATTTT.

This clone appeared a single time. The rearrangement joins TRBV5-4 to TRBJ1-6; weak D call: TRBD1 (5 bases). The germline gives CDR1 SGHNT, CDR2 YYREEE (reference sequence). The CDR3 length is 16 residues. V was cut by 0 bases and J by 8 bases, with 15 bases left in between. The CDR3 DNA is TGTGCCAGCAGCTTGGCCCCTCGGGGGATTGATTCACCCCTCCACTTT. As protein: CASSLAPRGIDSPLHF. The variable domain in full, with the rest retrieved from reference TRBV5-4 and TRBJ1-6, is ETGVTQSPTHLIKTRGQQVTLRCSSQSGHNTVSWYQQALGQGPQFIFQYYREEENGRGNFPPRFSGLQFPNYSSELNVNALELDDSALYLCASSLAPRGIDSPLHFGNGTRLTVT.

V gene TRBV13 combines with J gene TRBJ2-7; weak D call: TRBD2 (6 bases). Trimming left V 5 bases short and J 3 bases short, with 20 bases between. CDR3 length equals 16 residues. In germline, CDR1 is PRHDT, CDR2 FYEKMQ (reference sequence). DNA for the CDR3: TGTGCCAGCAGCGACCGAAGCCGGGGGAGAGACTACGAGCAGTACTTC. Translating it yields CASSDRSRGRDYEQYF.

CDR3 DNA sequence: TGCGCCAGCAGCTTAGCCCTTGCAGGGGCGGCTGAAGCTTTCTTT. As protein: CASSLALAGAAEAFF. V is TRBV5-1 and J is TRBJ1-1; tentative D call: TRBD1 (6 bases). V was shortened by 2 bases and J by 6 bases, with 17 bases between the two germline ends. CDR3 length: 15 amino acids. Germline V lookup: CDR1 SGHRS, CDR2 YFSETQ.

The chain uses TRBV2 and TRBJ1-4; 7 bases are shared with TRBD1. Germline V gene sequence: CDR1 SNHLY, CDR2 FYNNEI. The trim removed 5 bases at V and 5 bases at J, leaving 5 bases unmatched. This CDR3 has 14 amino acids. The CDR3 protein is CASSRDRSNEKLFF. The DNA of the CDR3 is TGTGCCAGCAGTCGGGACAGAAGCAATGAAAAACTGTTTTTT.

This clone was seen a few times. Here the CDR3 DNA reads TGTGCCAGCAGTTCCTACCCAGGAGGACTAGCGGTTCTAGGGTACGAGCAGTACTTC. Translating it yields CASSSYPGGLAVLGYEQYF. The chain is built from TRBV7-9 and TRBJ2-7; 10 positions match TRBD2. CDR1 is SEHNR and CDR2 is FQNEAQ in the germline V gene (reference sequence). The CDR3 is made up of 19 amino acids. Trimming cost V 6 bases and J 4 bases; bases outside gene matches: 21.

This sequence joins TRBV12-3 or TRBV12-4 and TRBJ2-5; TRBD1 matches 8 bases. This CDR3 spans 12 amino acids. Trimming took 6 bases from V and 4 from J; bases not matched to a gene: 1. The CDR3 region is CASRTGVETQYF. The CDR3 region has the DNA TGTGCCAGCAGGACAGGGGTAGAGACCCAGTACTTC.